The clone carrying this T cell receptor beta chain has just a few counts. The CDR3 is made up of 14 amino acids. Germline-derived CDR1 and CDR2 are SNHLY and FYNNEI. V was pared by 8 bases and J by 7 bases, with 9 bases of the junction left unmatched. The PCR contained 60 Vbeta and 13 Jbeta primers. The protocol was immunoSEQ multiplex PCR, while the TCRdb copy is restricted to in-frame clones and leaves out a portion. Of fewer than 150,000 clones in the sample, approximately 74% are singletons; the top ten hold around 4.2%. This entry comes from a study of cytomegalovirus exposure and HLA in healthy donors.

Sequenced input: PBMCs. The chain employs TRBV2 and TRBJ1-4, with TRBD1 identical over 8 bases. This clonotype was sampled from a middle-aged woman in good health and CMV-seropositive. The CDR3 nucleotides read TGTGCCAGCTCCCAGACGACAGGGGTTGAAAAACTGTTTTTT. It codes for CASSQTTGVEKLFF.